This T cell receptor (beta chain) appears in the sequencing data of a study of blood T cell repertoires in COVID-19. In this sample, this clone turned up many times. Sequenced by immunoSEQ multiplex PCR; TCRdb stores in-frame clones only, minus some. The table records just over 150,000 clones, roughly four fifths of them present only once. This clonotype originated in a woman at least 80 years old with acute or convalescent COVID-19. The source material was peripheral blood.

This CDR3 reads CASSLEIRGYTF. Here the CDR3 DNA reads TGTGCCAGCAGTTTGGAGATTCGCGGCTACACCTTC. The chain combines TRBV28 with TRBJ1-2; D unresolved. V lost 3 bases and J 8 bases, leaving 10 bases between the germline ends. The CDR3 extends over 12 amino acids. From germline, CDR1 is MDHEN and CDR2 SYDVKM.